The 3 T cell receptor beta chains below come from one sample, sequenced in a study of T-cell memory formation after mild COVID-19. Using its own MiXCR run on the 5' RACE reads, TCRdb lists one record per CDR3 protein. The table shows a few hundred thousand distinct CDR3 sequences, with around 28% occurring only once. The specimen sequenced was PBMCs or a T cell subset sorted from them (not recorded which). These receptors were taken from an adult woman who had mild COVID-19 (a few samples of this study predate the infection). Cell type and time point are not known.

J is TRBJ1-2 and V is TRBV5-1, with 7 bases identical to TRBD1. The CDR3 is 14 residues long. The V segment lost 4 bases and the J segment 8 bases; nucleotides outside the gene matches: 11. Germline V gene sequence: CDR1 SGHRS, CDR2 YFSETQ. The CDR3 coding sequence is TGCGCCAGCAGCGAGCAGGGGGATGGTAGAGGCTACACCTTC. Its protein is CASSEQGDGRGYTF. Full variable domain (outside the CDR3, taken from reference TRBV5-1 and TRBJ1-2): KAGVTQTPRYLIKTRGQQVTLSCSPISGHRSVSWYQQTPGQGLQFLFEYFSETQRNKGNFPGRFSGRQFSNSRSEMNVSTLELGDSALYLCASSEQGDGRGYTFGSGTRLTVV.

This clonotype was detected once. The CDR3 loop is CASSRGGLGSGYGYTF. The CDR3 DNA reads as TGTGCCAGCAGTAGGGGGGGGCTCGGTTCGGGCTATGGCTACACCTTC. The J gene is TRBJ1-2, the V gene TRBV11-2, with a tentative D call TRBD1 (6 bases). The CDR3 totals 16 residues. Trimming shortened V by 6 bases and J by 4 bases, and 21 bases separated the two germline ends. Germline CDR1 is SGHAT and CDR2 is FQNNGV.

There are a few counts of this clonotype. V gene TRBV2 combines with J gene TRBJ1-5; 12 nucleotides line up with TRBD1. This CDR3 comprises 15 residues. V lost 6 bases, J lost 7 bases, and 7 bases stayed unmatched. From germline, CDR1 is SNHLY and CDR2 FYNNEI. Here the CDR3 DNA reads TGTGCCAGCAGCTTCCGGGACAGGGGGCAACAGCCCCAGCATTTT. This encodes CASSFRDRGQQPQHF.